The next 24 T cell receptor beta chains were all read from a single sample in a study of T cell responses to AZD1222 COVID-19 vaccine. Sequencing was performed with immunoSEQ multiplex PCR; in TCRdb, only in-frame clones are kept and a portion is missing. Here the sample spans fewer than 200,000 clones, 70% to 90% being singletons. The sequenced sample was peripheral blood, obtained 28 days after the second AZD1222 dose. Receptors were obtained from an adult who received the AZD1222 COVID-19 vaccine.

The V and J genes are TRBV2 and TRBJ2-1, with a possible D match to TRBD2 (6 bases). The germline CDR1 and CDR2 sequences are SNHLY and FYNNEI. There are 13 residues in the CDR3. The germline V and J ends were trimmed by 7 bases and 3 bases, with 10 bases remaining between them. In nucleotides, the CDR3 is TGTGCCAGCATCGTAGCGGACTACAATGAGCAGTTCTTC. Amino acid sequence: CASIVADYNEQFF.

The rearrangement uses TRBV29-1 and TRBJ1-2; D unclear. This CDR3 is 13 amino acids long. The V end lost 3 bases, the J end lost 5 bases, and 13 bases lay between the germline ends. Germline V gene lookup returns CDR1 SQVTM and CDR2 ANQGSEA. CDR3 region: CSVDPKGGYGYTF. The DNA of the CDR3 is TGCAGCGTTGACCCAAAGGGAGGGTATGGCTACACCTTC.

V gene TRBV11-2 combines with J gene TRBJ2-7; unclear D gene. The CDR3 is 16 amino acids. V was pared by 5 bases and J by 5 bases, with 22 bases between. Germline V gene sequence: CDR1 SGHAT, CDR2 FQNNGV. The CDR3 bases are TGTGCCAGCAGCGGCCCTTTTCTTGGTGGCCTCCACGAGCAGTACTTC. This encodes CASSGPFLGGLHEQYF.

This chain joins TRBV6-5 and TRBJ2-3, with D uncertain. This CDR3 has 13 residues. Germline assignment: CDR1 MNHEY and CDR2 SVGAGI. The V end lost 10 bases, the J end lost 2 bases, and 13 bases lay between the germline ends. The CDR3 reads CANSGSFTDTQYF. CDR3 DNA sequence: TGTGCCAACTCAGGTTCCTTCACAGATACGCAGTATTTT.

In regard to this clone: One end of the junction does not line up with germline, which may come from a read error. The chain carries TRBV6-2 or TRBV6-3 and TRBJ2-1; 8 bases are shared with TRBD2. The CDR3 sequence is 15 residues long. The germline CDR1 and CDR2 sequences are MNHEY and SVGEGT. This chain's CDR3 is CASSYSPGLAGEQLF. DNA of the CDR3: TGTGCCAGCAGTTACTCCCCTGGACTAGCAGGAGAGCAGCTCTTC.

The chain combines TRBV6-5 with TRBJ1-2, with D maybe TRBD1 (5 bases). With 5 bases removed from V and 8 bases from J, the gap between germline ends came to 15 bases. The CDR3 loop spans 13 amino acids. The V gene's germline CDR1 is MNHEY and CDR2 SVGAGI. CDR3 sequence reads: CASSLQGVGGYTF. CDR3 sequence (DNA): TGTGCCAGCAGTCTTCAGGGAGTTGGAGGCTACACCTTC.

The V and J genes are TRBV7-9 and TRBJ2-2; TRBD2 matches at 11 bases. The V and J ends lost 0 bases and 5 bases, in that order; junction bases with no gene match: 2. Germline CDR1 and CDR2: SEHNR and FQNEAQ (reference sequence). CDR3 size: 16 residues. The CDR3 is CASSLALAGATGELFF. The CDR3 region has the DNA TGTGCCAGCAGCTTAGCACTAGCGGGAGCGACCGGGGAGCTGTTTTTT.

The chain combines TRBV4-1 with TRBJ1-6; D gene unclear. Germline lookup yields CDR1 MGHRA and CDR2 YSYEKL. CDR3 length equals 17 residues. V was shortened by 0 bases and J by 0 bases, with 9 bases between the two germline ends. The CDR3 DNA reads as TGCGCCAGCAGCCAAGAAACGGATAGCTCCTATAATTCACCCCTCCACTTT. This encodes CASSQETDSSYNSPLHF.

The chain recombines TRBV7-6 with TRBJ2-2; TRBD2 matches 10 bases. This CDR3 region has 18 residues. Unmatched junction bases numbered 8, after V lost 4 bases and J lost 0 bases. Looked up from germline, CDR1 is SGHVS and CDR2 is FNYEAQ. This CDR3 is CASSSTPGLAANTGELFF. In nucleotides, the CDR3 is TGTGCCAGCAGCTCCACCCCTGGACTAGCGGCGAACACCGGGGAGCTGTTTTTT.

CDR3 sequence (DNA): TGTGCCAGCAGCTCCCGGACTAGCGGGTCTGATGAGCAGTTCTTC. Translation: CASSSRTSGSDEQFF. The chain employs TRBV11-3 and TRBJ2-1, with TRBD2 identical over 11 bases. The germline CDR1 and CDR2 sequences are SGHNT and YENEEA. The CDR3 totals 15 residues. The trim removed 4 bases at V and 8 bases at J, leaving 7 bases unmatched.

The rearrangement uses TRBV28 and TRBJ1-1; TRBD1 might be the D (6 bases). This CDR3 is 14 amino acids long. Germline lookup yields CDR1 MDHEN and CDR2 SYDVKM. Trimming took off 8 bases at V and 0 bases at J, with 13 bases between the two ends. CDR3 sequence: CASSPGAMNTEAFF. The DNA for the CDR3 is TGTGCCAGCTCGCCAGGGGCTATGAACACTGAAGCTTTCTTT.

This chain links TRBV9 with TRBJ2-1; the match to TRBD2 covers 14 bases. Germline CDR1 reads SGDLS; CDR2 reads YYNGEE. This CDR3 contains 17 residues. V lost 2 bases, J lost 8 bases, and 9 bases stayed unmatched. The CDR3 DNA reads TGTGCCAGCAGCGTTTTCGGAACGGGACTAGCGGGAGATGAGCAGTTCTTC. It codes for CASSVFGTGLAGDEQFF.

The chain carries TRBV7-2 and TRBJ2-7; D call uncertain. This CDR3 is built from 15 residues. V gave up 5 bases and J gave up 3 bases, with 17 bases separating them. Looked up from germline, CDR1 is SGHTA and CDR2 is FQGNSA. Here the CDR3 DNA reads TGTGCCAGCAGCCAAACCCGGGTGCCACGCTACGAGCAGTACTTC. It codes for CASSQTRVPRYEQYF.

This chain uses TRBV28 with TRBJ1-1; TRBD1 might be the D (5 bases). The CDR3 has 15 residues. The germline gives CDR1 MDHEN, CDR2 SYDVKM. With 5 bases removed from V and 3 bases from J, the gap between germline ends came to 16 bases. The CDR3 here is CASSTPHTGDTEAFF. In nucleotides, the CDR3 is TGTGCCAGCAGTACCCCCCACACAGGCGACACTGAAGCTTTCTTT.

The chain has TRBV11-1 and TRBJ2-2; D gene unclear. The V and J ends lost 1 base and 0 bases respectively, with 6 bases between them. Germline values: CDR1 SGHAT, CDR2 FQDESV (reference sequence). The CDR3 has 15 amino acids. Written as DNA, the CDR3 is TGTGCCAGCAGCTTAGTTAGGCCGAACACCGGGGAGCTGTTTTTT. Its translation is CASSLVRPNTGELFF.

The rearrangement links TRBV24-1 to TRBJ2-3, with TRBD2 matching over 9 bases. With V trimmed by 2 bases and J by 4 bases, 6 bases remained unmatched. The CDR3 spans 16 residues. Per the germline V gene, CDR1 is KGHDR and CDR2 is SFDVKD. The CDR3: CATSDYISGRADTQYF. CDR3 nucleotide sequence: TGTGCCACCAGTGATTACATTAGCGGGAGAGCAGATACGCAGTATTTT.

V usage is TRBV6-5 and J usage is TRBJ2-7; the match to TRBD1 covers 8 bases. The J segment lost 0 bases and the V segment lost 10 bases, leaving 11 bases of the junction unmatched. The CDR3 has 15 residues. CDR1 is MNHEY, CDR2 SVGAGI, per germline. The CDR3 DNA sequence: TGTGCCACTATGCTTGGACAGGGAAGCTCCTACGAGCAGTACTTC. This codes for CATMLGQGSSYEQYF.

The CDR3 loop reads CASRTKDTSSYEQYF. The CDR3 bases are TGTGCCAGTAGGACCAAGGACACCAGCTCCTACGAGCAGTACTTC. V and J are TRBV19 and TRBJ2-7; D perhaps matches TRBD1 (5 bases). CDR1 is LNHDA and CDR2 is SQIVND in the germline V gene (reference sequence). CDR3 length: 15 residues. Trimming removed 6 bases from V and 0 bases from J, with 15 bases in between.

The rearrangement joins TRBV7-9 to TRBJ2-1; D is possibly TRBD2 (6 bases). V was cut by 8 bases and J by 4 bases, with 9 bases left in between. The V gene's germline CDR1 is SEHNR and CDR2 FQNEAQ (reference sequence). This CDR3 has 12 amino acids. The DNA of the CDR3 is TGTGCCAGCCGTAGCGGTTACAATGAGCAGTTCTTC. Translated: CASRSGYNEQFF.

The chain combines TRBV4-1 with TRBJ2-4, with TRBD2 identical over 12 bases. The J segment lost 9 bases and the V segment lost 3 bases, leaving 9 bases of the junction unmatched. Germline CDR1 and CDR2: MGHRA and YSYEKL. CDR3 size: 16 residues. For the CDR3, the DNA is TGCGCCAGCAGCCAGCTGACTAGCGGGAGTGGTAGCATTCAGTACTTC. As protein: CASSQLTSGSGSIQYF.

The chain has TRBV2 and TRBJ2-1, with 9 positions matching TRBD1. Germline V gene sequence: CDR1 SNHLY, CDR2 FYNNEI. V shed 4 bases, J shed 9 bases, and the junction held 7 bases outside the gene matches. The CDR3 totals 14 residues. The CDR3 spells CASSVDRGRGEQFF. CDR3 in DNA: TGTGCCAGCAGTGTGGACAGGGGAAGGGGTGAGCAGTTCTTC. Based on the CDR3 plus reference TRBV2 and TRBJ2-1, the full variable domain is EPEVTQTPSHQVTQMGQEVILRCVPISNHLYFYWYRQILGQKVEFLVSFYNNEISEKSEIFDDQFSVERPDGSNFTLKIRSTKLEDSAMYFCASSVDRGRGEQFFGPGTRLTVL.

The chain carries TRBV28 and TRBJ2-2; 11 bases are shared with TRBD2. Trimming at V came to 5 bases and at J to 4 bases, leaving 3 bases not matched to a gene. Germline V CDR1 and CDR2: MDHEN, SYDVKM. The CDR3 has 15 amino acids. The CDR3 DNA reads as TGTGCCAGCAGTACTAGCGGGGGAAGCACCGGGGAGCTGTTTTTT. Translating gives CASSTSGGSTGELFF.

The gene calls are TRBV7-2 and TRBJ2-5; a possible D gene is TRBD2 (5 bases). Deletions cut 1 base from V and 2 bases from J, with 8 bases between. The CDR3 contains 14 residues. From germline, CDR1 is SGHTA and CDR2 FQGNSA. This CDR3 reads CASSLGGSQETQYF. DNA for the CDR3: TGTGCCAGCAGCTTAGGCGGGTCTCAAGAGACCCAGTACTTC.

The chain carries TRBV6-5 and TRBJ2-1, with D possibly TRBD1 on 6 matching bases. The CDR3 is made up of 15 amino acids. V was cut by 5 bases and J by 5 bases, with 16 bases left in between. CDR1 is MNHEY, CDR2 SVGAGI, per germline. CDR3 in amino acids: CASSPGGVPNNEQFF. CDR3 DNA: TGTGCCAGCAGTCCTGGGGGCGTACCAAACAATGAGCAGTTCTTC.